This TCR beta chain was captured by sequencing in a study of graft-versus-host responses after intestinal transplantation. Turning to the study itself: Grafts were multivisceral, liver-intestinal, or isolated intestinal. All recipients got anti-thymocyte globulin induction, then tacrolimus and steroids for approximately 3 years. Whole-study findings and limits: GvH clonotypes were identified within recipient marrow, with a subset emerging first in ileum or blood.

The assay was immunoSEQ multiplex PCR, and TCRdb's table has in-frame clones only and misses some. This table holds around 84,000 clones, 75% to 90% found once. Details on this clone: Its antigen is not identified.

Germline V gene sequence: CDR1 MNHEY, CDR2 SVGAGI. Between the trimmed V and J ends, which lost 5 bases and 8 bases, there was a span of 16 bases. The length of the CDR3 is 14 residues. The chain uses TRBV6-5 and TRBJ2-1, with TRBD2 as a possible D gene (5 bases). The sample consisted of unstimulated CD8+ T cells sorted from spleen or lymph node cells, taken before intestinal transplant. The sequence was obtained from a human donor who received an intestinal transplant. This CDR3 is CASSTRLFPDEQFF. CDR3 nucleotides: TGTGCCAGCAGTACCCGACTATTTCCAGATGAGCAGTTCTTC.